A selection of T cell receptor beta chains follows, all from one sample in a study of blood T cell repertoires in COVID-19. Using immunoSEQ multiplex PCR, the repertoire was profiled, and TCRdb retains in-frame clones only, with some absent. The sample yields about 200,000 clones, almost 85% seen once. The sample taken for sequencing was peripheral blood. These receptors all stem from a woman between 70 and 85 years old with active or convalescent COVID-19. CDR3s include the opening cysteine and the closing phenylalanine or tryptophan. The D gene is left open where the match is weak. Rows may omit the clone size; those that give it use once, few, many or a size class.

clone_size j_call v_call d_call cdr3_nt cdr3_aa
NA TRBJ1-6 TRBV6-5 NA TGTGCCAGCAGTCCCAACAGGGTAAATTCACCCCTCCACTTT CASSPNRVNSPLHF
NA TRBJ2-3 TRBV28 TRBD1 TGTGCCAGCAGTTTCCCCCCCGGGACAGGGAACGCAGATACGCAGTATTTT CASSFPPGTGNADTQYF
once TRBJ2-1 TRBV28 TRBD2 TGTGCCAGTGACCGGGGTAGCGGGAGGGCCAGTCTGTTCTTC CASDRGSGRASLFF
NA TRBJ2-1 TRBV4-1 NA TGCGCCAGCAGGTTCGGTCCTCAGCAGTTCTTC CASRFGPQQFF
NA TRBJ2-1 TRBV5-4 NA TGTGCCAGCAGCTCCGGGACACCGGGATACTCCTACAATGAGCAGTTCTTC CASSSGTPGYSYNEQFF
NA TRBJ2-1 TRBV24-1 NA TGTGCCACCAGGGGCCTCCTGAATGAGCAGTTCTTC CATRGLLNEQFF
few TRBJ1-1 TRBV28 NA TGTGCCAGCAGCTTTAGACAGAGGAACACTGAAGCTTTCTTT CASSFRQRNTEAFF
NA TRBJ1-3 TRBV11-3 NA TGTGCCAGCAGCTTAGATGCAAACTCCCCCCCGCCACGCTCTGGAAACACCATATATTTT CASSLDANSPPPRSGNTIYF
once TRBJ2-2 TRBV6-5 NA TGTGCCAGCAGTCCCGGTGTTTTATACACCGGGGAGCTGTTTTTT CASSPGVLYTGELFF
NA TRBJ1-2 TRBV28 NA TGTGCCAGCAGTTTTAGGGGTGTCTACGGCTACACCTTC CASSFRGVYGYTF
NA TRBJ1-2 TRBV4-1 TRBD1 TGCGCCAGCAGCCAAGAGGGGACAGGGGGCTTCAACTATGGCTACACCTTC CASSQEGTGGFNYGYTF